This TCR beta chain was sequenced for a study of T cell changes during pregnancy in multiple sclerosis. Germline assignment: CDR1 SGHTA and CDR2 FQGNSA. V lost 3 bases, J lost 7 bases, and 7 bases lay in between. The CDR3 contains 12 residues. Repertoires were generated with immunoSEQ multiplex PCR, while TCRdb's copy carries only in-frame clones and drops some. The sample holds 45,000 to 50,000 clones, about 90% seen once. The specimen comprised CD4+ T cells from peripheral blood mononuclear cells, sampled in the second trimester of pregnancy. V is TRBV7-2 and J is TRBJ1-5; D is undetermined. This TCR derives from a female donor in good health, enrolled as a control in a pregnancy study. Written as DNA, the CDR3 is TGTGCCAGCAGCTTCCAACACCAGCCCCAGCATTTT. Translated, it gives CASSFQHQPQHF.